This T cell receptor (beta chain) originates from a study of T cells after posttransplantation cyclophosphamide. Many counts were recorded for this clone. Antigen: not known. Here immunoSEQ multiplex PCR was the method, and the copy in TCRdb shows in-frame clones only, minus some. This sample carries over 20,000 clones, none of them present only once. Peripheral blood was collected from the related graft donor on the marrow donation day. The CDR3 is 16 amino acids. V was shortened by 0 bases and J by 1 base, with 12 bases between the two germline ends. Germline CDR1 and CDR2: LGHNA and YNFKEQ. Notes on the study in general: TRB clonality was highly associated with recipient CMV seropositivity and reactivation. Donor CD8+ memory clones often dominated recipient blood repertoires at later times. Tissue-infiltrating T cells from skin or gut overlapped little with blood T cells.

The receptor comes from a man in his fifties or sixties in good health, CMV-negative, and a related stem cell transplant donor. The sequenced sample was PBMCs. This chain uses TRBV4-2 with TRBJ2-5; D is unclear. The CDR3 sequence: CASSQDPAGSQETQYF. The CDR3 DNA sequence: TGTGCCAGCAGCCAAGATCCAGCAGGTAGCCAAGAGACCCAGTACTTC.